The 11 T cell receptor beta chains below come from one sample, sequenced in a study of blood T cells in healthy people across ages. The use of a sample-barcoded 5' primer and a J-beta primer mix characterized a second PCR of roughly 7 to 12 cycles. TCRdb reprocessed the 5' RACE reads with MiXCR, giving one entry per CDR3 protein. The sample lists approximately 880,000 distinct CDR3 sequences; roughly 48% were seen once. The sample comprised blood. The source is a man younger than 40 in good health.

This rearrangement joins TRBV6-2 or TRBV6-3 to TRBJ2-7; a possible D gene is TRBD2 (6 bases). V lost 0 bases and J 7 bases, leaving 19 bases between the germline ends. Germline lookup yields CDR1 MNHEY and CDR2 SVGEGT. This CDR3 contains 16 residues. The CDR3 DNA reads TGTGCCAGCAGTTACTCCAAGGTCGTAGATGGGGGGGAGCAGTACTTC. It is translated as CASSYSKVVDGGEQYF.

This clonotype appeared many times. This chain connects TRBV29-1 to TRBJ2-5; perhaps TRBD1 as D (6 bases). Deletions cut 6 bases from V and 1 base from J, with 9 bases between. CDR1 and CDR2 (germline): SQVTM, ANQGSEA. This CDR3 has 12 amino acids. The DNA of the CDR3 is TGCAGCGTCACGACAGGCCAAGAGACCCAGTACTTC. It yields the protein CSVTTGQETQYF.

The chain couples TRBV6-6 to TRBJ1-1; 8 nucleotides align to TRBD1. The CDR3 loop spans 17 amino acids. CDR1 is MNHNY and CDR2 is SVGAGI in the germline V gene (reference sequence). The J segment lost 1 base and the V segment lost 5 bases, leaving 12 bases of the junction unmatched. The CDR3 spells CASSRLGQAGENTEAFF. The CDR3 DNA follows: TGTGCCAGCAGTCGCTTGGGACAGGCTGGGGAGAACACTGAAGCTTTCTTT.

The V gene is TRBV3-1, the J gene TRBJ2-7, with 7 bases aligning to TRBD2. This CDR3 is built from 15 residues. Germline V gene sequence: CDR1 LGHDT, CDR2 YNNKEL (reference sequence). V dropped 1 base and J dropped 5; count of bases not matched to a gene: 8. CDR3: CASSQVGGTGNEQYF. The CDR3 DNA reads TGTGCCAGCAGCCAAGTCGGGGGGACCGGGAACGAGCAGTACTTC.

A word on this clonotype: The junction differs from germline at one of its ends, possibly a read error. The chain employs TRBV5-1 and TRBJ2-7, with D uncertain. The CDR3 is 11 residues long. CDR1 is SGHRS and CDR2 is YFSETQ in the germline V gene. CDR3 in DNA: TGCGCCAGCAGCTTGGGGCAGGAGCGGTACTTC. Its translation is CASSLGQERYF. Together with reference TRBV5-1 and TRBJ2-7, the CDR3 gives the full variable domain: KAGVTQTPRYLIKTRGQQVTLSCSPISGHRSVSWYQQTPGQGLQFLFEYFSETQRNKGNFPGRFSGRQFSNSRSEMNVSTLELGDSALYLCASSLGQERYFGPGTRLTVT.

In its sample, this clonotype was seen a few times. The chain has TRBV28 and TRBJ1-4; TRBD1 aligns across 8 bases. This CDR3 is built from 13 residues. After removal of 2 bases from V and 7 bases from J, the junction contained 0 bases not matched to a gene. Germline-derived CDR1 and CDR2 are MDHEN and SYDVKM. The CDR3 region has the DNA TGTGCCAGCAGTTTACAGGGGGCTGAAAAACTGTTTTTT. The encoded protein is CASSLQGAEKLFF.

This clonotype appeared a few times. This rearrangement joins TRBV21-1 to TRBJ2-5; TRBD1 was called by the table and not checked on the DNA. TRBV21-1 is noted as a pseudogene. The CDR3 covers 16 residues. CDR3 sequence (DNA): TGTGCCAGCAGCCTAGAGGGGGATTTAGGGCAAGAGACCCAGTACTTC. This translates into CASSLEGDLGQETQYF.

The chain recombines TRBV5-1 with TRBJ2-4; TRBD1 matches at 8 bases. Near its end, the DNA agrees better with TRBJ2-7, so the J call may be wrong. Per germline, CDR1 SGHRS and CDR2 YFSETQ. This CDR3 spans 17 amino acids. The CDR3 loop is CASSPRRGQGLPYEQYF. CDR3 sequence (DNA): TGCGCCAGCAGCCCCCGTCGAGGACAGGGTTTACCCTACGAGCAGTACTTC.

This clonotype was counted only a few times. The J gene is TRBJ1-5, the V gene TRBV20-1; D gene uncertain. This CDR3 comprises 15 residues. Germline loops: CDR1 DFQATT, CDR2 SNEGSKA (reference sequence). V was clipped by 5 bases and J by 1 base, with 15 bases between them. This CDR3 reads CSAYPLAGSNQPQHF. CDR3 sequence (DNA): TGCAGTGCTTACCCTTTAGCCGGAAGCAATCAGCCCCAGCATTTT.

The gene calls are TRBV11-2 and TRBJ2-2; D may match TRBD1 or TRBD2 (5 bases each). The CDR3 totals 16 residues. The V and J ends lost 5 bases and 2 bases respectively, with 15 bases between them. The germline gives CDR1 SGHAT, CDR2 FQNNGV. The CDR3 DNA follows: TGTGCCAGCAGCCCCCCCGGGGCGCAAAACACCGGGGAGCTGTTTTTT. It yields the protein CASSPPGAQNTGELFF. The entire variable domain, with the rest obtained from reference TRBV11-2 and TRBJ2-2, is as follows: EAGVAQSPRYKIIEKRQSVAFWCNPISGHATLYWYQQILGQGPKLLIQFQNNGVVDDSQLPKDRFSAERLKGVDSTLKIQPAKLEDSAVYLCASSPPGAQNTGELFFGEGSRLTVL.

This clonotype has a handful of counts. The chain links TRBV7-6 to TRBJ2-7; 7 bases are a match to TRBD2. The CDR3 is 15 residues long. The J segment lost 4 bases and the V segment lost 4 bases, leaving 10 bases of the junction unmatched. The germline V gene has CDR1 SGHVS and CDR2 FNYEAQ. CDR3 residues: CASSSAPGLTYEQYF. The CDR3 DNA is TGTGCCAGCAGCTCCGCTCCGGGACTAACTTACGAGCAGTACTTC.